This record looks at one T cell receptor (beta chain) sequence and its context. Its antigen remains unknown. This sample is drawn from a study of shared clonotypes between healthy human individuals. The CDR3 sequence is 16 residues long. With V trimmed by 9 bases and J by 0 bases, 11 bases remained unmatched. The germline V gene has CDR1 MNHEY and CDR2 SMNVEV (reference sequence). As originally analysed: Sequence data from immunoSEQ were junction-only and lacked quality scores; consequently, filtering differed. The method was immunoSEQ multiplex PCR; TCRdb's version includes in-frame clones alone and lacks a portion of them. The V and J calls and clone size are taken from that table; D and trimming were inferred from the DNA. The sample comprises roughly 2,300,000 clones, 85% to 95% of which are singletons, and 0.3% to 0.4% rests with the top ten. The study, taken as a whole, reports: Tissues were not sampled, only blood, and their repertoires likely differ.

Healthy and HIV-negative, the adult donors had no recent acute infections or vaccinations. The investigators split CD4+ cells into a CD45RA+ naive subset and a CD45RA-negative memory subset. The sequence came from a man aged 18 to 29 in good health. Some clones in this sample may be carry-over from other donors' samples. The V and J genes are TRBV27 and TRBJ1-1, with 9 bases lining up with TRBD1. Sequenced: naive CD4+ T cells from PBMCs. Subset described: CD45RA+ positively selected. DNA for the CDR3: TGTGCCAGTAAGTTCTTCGGGACAGGGTTGAACACTGAAGCTTTCTTT. It translates to CASKFFGTGLNTEAFF.